These T cell receptor beta chains were read from a single sample in a study of cytomegalovirus exposure and HLA in healthy donors. Using immunoSEQ multiplex PCR, the repertoire was profiled, and TCRdb retains in-frame clones only, with some absent. In the table there are over 150,000 clones, around 77% of which are singletons. The sequencing input was PBMCs. All receptors come from a woman aged 25 to 39 in good health and CMV-seronegative. CDR3s include the opening cysteine and the closing phenylalanine or tryptophan. A D gene is named only where the DNA matches it firmly. A row's size may be missing; if present it is once, few, many or a size class.

d_gene: TRBD2
abundance: once
j_gene: TRBJ2-2
v_gene: TRBV5-1
CDR3aa: CASSGLAGGSNTGELFF
CDR3nt: TGCGCCAGCAGCGGACTAGCGGGGGGATCGAACACCGGGGAGCTGTTTTTT

d_gene: TRBD1
abundance: NA
j_gene: TRBJ2-7
v_gene: TRBV29-1
CDR3aa: CSVQTGDEQYF
CDR3nt: TGCAGCGTTCAGACAGGGGACGAGCAGTACTTC

d_gene: TRBD2
abundance: NA
j_gene: TRBJ2-3
v_gene: TRBV4-1
CDR3aa: CASSQDPGLDSTDTQYF
CDR3nt: TGCGCCAGCAGCCAAGACCCTGGACTAGACAGCACAGATACGCAGTATTTT

d_gene: TRBD2
abundance: NA
j_gene: TRBJ2-1
v_gene: TRBV6-5
CDR3aa: CASSHSGATYNEQFF
CDR3nt: TGTGCCAGCAGCCATAGCGGGGCCACCTACAATGAGCAGTTCTTC

d_gene: TRBD1
abundance: NA
j_gene: TRBJ2-1
v_gene: TRBV6-4
CDR3aa: CASSIDRVGEQFF
CDR3nt: TGTGCCAGCAGTATAGACAGGGTGGGTGAGCAGTTCTTC

d_gene: NA
abundance: NA
j_gene: TRBJ2-3
v_gene: TRBV27
CDR3aa: CASTPRAGDTQYF
CDR3nt: TGTGCCAGCACCCCGCGGGCCGGGGATACGCAGTATTTT

d_gene: TRBD2
abundance: NA
j_gene: TRBJ2-3
v_gene: TRBV6-6
CDR3aa: CASIASGRLDTQYF
CDR3nt: TGTGCCAGCATCGCTAGCGGGAGGTTGGATACGCAGTATTTT

d_gene: NA
abundance: NA
j_gene: TRBJ2-3
v_gene: TRBV19
CDR3aa: CASRLHGGRMDTQYF
CDR3nt: TGTGCCAGTCGACTTCATGGAGGGAGGATGGATACGCAGTATTTT

d_gene: NA
abundance: NA
j_gene: TRBJ1-5
v_gene: TRBV30
CDR3aa: CAWKDSGGAQHF
CDR3nt: TGTGCCTGGAAGGACTCCGGAGGAGCCCAGCATTTT

d_gene: NA
abundance: NA
j_gene: TRBJ2-7
v_gene: TRBV2
CDR3aa: CASSYPGTYEQYF
CDR3nt: TGTGCCAGCAGTTACCCAGGAACCTACGAGCAGTACTTC

d_gene: NA
abundance: NA
j_gene: TRBJ2-7
v_gene: TRBV4-1
CDR3aa: CASSQGWASYEQYF
CDR3nt: TGCGCCAGCAGCCAAGGGTGGGCCTCCTACGAGCAGTACTTC

d_gene: TRBD1
abundance: NA
j_gene: TRBJ1-5
v_gene: TRBV6-1
CDR3aa: CASRATGVGNQPQHF
CDR3nt: TGTGCCAGCAGAGCTACAGGGGTAGGGAATCAGCCCCAGCATTTT

d_gene: NA
abundance: NA
j_gene: TRBJ2-7
v_gene: TRBV15
CDR3aa: CATSRWDNSYEQYF
CDR3nt: TGTGCCACCAGCAGATGGGACAACTCCTACGAGCAGTACTTC

d_gene: TRBD1
abundance: NA
j_gene: TRBJ1-6
v_gene: TRBV5-6
CDR3aa: CASSPGTGDYRGNSPLHF
CDR3nt: TGTGCCAGCAGCCCCGGGACAGGGGATTATCGGGGTAATTCACCCCTCCACTTT

d_gene: NA
abundance: NA
j_gene: TRBJ2-7
v_gene: TRBV7-9
CDR3aa: CATTPSVSSYEQYF
CDR3nt: TGTGCCACCACGCCCTCCGTGAGCTCCTACGAGCAGTACTTC

d_gene: NA
abundance: NA
j_gene: TRBJ1-1
v_gene: TRBV27
CDR3aa: CASSLYGAGTEAFF
CDR3nt: TGTGCCAGCAGTTTATATGGTGCGGGGACTGAAGCTTTCTTT

d_gene: NA
abundance: NA
j_gene: TRBJ2-7
v_gene: TRBV28
CDR3aa: CASTVSPSYEQYF
CDR3nt: TGTGCCAGCACAGTATCACCCTCCTACGAGCAGTACTTC